These T cell receptor beta chains were read from a single sample in a study of blood T cell repertoires in COVID-19. Sequencing was performed with immunoSEQ multiplex PCR; in TCRdb, only in-frame clones are kept and a portion is missing. There are around 300,000 clones in the sample; about 90% occur only once, and 2% to 2.5% lies in the top ten. Sequenced sample: peripheral blood. These receptors were collected from a woman aged 25 to 39 who had recovered from COVID-19. Both conserved end residues are part of each CDR3. The D gene is left open where the match is weak. The size of a clone is reported for some rows only, either as once, few or many, or as a class for expanded clones.

TGTGCCAGTAGTAAGGGGGTTGGCACCGGGGAGCTGTTTTTT | CASSKGVGTGELFF | TRBJ2-2 | . | TRBV19 | few
TGTGCCAGCAGCCCGACACCCTCCACTGAAGCTTTCTTT | CASSPTPSTEAFF | TRBJ1-1 | . | TRBV7-2 | .
TGTGCCAGCAGCGTCCGATTCAGACCACGGGCTGAAGCTTTCTTT | CASSVRFRPRAEAFF | TRBJ1-1 | . | TRBV5-4 | once
TGCGCCAGCAGCCAAGACCCAGGGGAGACCCAGTACTTC | CASSQDPGETQYF | TRBJ2-5 | . | TRBV4-1 | .
TGTGCCAGTAGCCCCGGGTCGCCGATTCTTGAAAAACTGTTTTTT | CASSPGSPILEKLFF | TRBJ1-4 | . | TRBV19 | .
TGTGCCAGCAGTTCACTAGCGGGGGAGGGAGATACGCAGTATTTT | CASSSLAGEGDTQYF | TRBJ2-3 | TRBD2 | TRBV6-5 | many
TGCGCCAGCAGACAGACAGGGGGCGCGTGGGAGCAGTACTTC | CASRQTGGAWEQYF | TRBJ2-7 | TRBD1 | TRBV5-1 | .
TGTGCTAGCAGCTCTAGGACAGAGAACACCGGGGAGCTGTTTTTT | CASSSRTENTGELFF | TRBJ2-2 | . | TRBV7-7 | .
TGTGCCACCCGGACAGGGAGTGGCTACACCTTC | CATRTGSGYTF | TRBJ1-2 | TRBD1 | TRBV14 | once
TGTGCCAGCAGTACTCCGACAGGGGCATCTGGAAACACCATATATTTT | CASSTPTGASGNTIYF | TRBJ1-3 | TRBD1 | TRBV6-6 | .
TGTGCCAGCAGTGCTCGGACAGGCACGTACAATGAGCAGTTCTTC | CASSARTGTYNEQFF | TRBJ2-1 | TRBD1 | TRBV2 | once
TGTGCCAGCAGCTTAGTGGGAGCAGCCCCTAATCAGCCCCAGCATTTT | CASSLVGAAPNQPQHF | TRBJ1-5 | . | TRBV7-2 | .
TGTGCCAGCGGGTCGCGGTCGCCCAGCACAGATACGCAGTATTTT | CASGSRSPSTDTQYF | TRBJ2-3 | . | TRBV7-2 | .
TGTGCCAGCGAGACCCGCGGGGGCGCGTACGAGCAGTACTTC | CASETRGGAYEQYF | TRBJ2-7 | . | TRBV3-1/TRBV3-2 | .
TGTGCCAGCTCACCCAAGGATACGATGATTTCAGGGGGCAGGTATGGCTACACCTTC | CASSPKDTMISGGRYGYTF | TRBJ1-2 | TRBD1 | TRBV18 | .
TGTGCCAGCAGACTCTCACTAGGGACTCCCTACGAGCAGTACTTC | CASRLSLGTPYEQYF | TRBJ2-7 | . | TRBV28 | .
TGTGCCAGCAGTGAAGTAGGAGTGGCAGGGCGAACCCTCTACGAGCAGTACTTC | CASSEVGVAGRTLYEQYF | TRBJ2-7 | . | TRBV25-1 | .
TGTGCCAGCAGTTTTGGATCGGGTGGTAATGAAAAACTGTTTTTT | CASSFGSGGNEKLFF | TRBJ1-4 | . | TRBV27 | .
TGTGCCAGCAGCAGGGGGCGGGACGAGCAGTACTTC | CASSRGRDEQYF | TRBJ2-7 | TRBD1 | TRBV6-5 | .
TGTGCCAGCAGCCAAGAGGGGGGGGGATCTACCTACAATGAGCAGTTCTTC | CASSQEGGGSTYNEQFF | TRBJ2-1 | TRBD2 | TRBV3-1/TRBV3-2 | .
TGTGCCAGCAGCGGAGGGTCGGGCACAGATACGCAGTATTTT | CASSGGSGTDTQYF | TRBJ2-3 | . | TRBV7-2 | .
TGTGCCAGCAGTTTAGGCGGGGCTAGCAATCAGCCCCAGCATTTT | CASSLGGASNQPQHF | TRBJ1-5 | . | TRBV28 | .
TGCGCCAGCAGCCAAGAATTAGAGCGGCAAGAGACCCAGTACTTC | CASSQELERQETQYF | TRBJ2-5 | . | TRBV4-3 | .
TGCGCCAGCAGCTTGGCACCCTTAGCGGGGCAAGAGACCCAGTACTTC | CASSLAPLAGQETQYF | TRBJ2-5 | TRBD2 | TRBV5-1 | .
TGTGCCAGCGCCCTGGGGGGACAGGGAACCGCTGGCTACACCTTC | CASALGGQGTAGYTF | TRBJ1-2 | TRBD1 | TRBV11-2 | .